Included here is one T cell receptor beta chain sequence, with context. The sample belongs to a study of CD8 T cells in Susac syndrome. A quantity of about 0.5 to 1 ug RNA underwent reverse transcription using random hexamers. Amplification of the TCR beta CDR3 was carried out by immunoSEQ multiplex PCR, which spanned a total of 54 Vbeta and 13 Jbeta segments. TCRdb reprocessed the immunoSEQ multiplex PCR reads via MiXCR and lists one record per CDR3 protein. The table shows 180,000 or so distinct CDR3 sequences, with 90% to 95% occurring only once. Looked up from germline, CDR1 is SGHRS and CDR2 is YFSETQ. This CDR3 is 14 amino acids long. Between the trimmed V and J ends, which lost 3 bases and 10 bases, there was a span of 14 bases.

Sequencing used CD4+ T cells from PBMCs. The chain is built from TRBV5-1 and TRBJ1-6; D possibly corresponds to TRBD1 (5 bases). The receptor was isolated from a human donor with Susac syndrome. The CDR3 DNA reads TGCGCCAGCAGCTCGGGGACGTCTGGGTCACCCCTCCACTTT. This translates into CASSSGTSGSPLHF.